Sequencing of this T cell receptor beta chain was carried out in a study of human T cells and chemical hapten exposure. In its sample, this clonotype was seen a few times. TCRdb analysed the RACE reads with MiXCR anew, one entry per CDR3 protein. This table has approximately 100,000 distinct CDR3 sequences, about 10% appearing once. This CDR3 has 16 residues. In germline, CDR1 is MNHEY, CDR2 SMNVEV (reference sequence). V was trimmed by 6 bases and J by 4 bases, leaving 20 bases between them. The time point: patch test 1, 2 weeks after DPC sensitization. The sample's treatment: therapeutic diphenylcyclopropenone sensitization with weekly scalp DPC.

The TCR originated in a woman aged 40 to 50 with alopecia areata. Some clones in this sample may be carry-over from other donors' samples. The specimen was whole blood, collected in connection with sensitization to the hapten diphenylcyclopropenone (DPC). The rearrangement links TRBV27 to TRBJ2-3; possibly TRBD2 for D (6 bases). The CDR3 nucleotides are TGTGCCAGCAGGGGCTACGGGGGTCGGAACGCAGATACGCAGTATTTT. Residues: CASRGYGGRNADTQYF.